This T cell receptor (beta chain) is from a study of blood T cells in healthy people across ages (dated by TCRdb to 2015 to 2017). For the study in its entirety: Template switching captured roughly one uniquely barcoded TCR beta cDNA molecule per two T cells in model experiments. The donors were divided into four age groups: young (average 16 years), middle-aged (around 41), aged (approximately 59) and long-lived (approximately 74). Using the same blood draw, the study looked at two additional independent replicas of 1 million unique cDNA reads for two donors, one aged 18 to 30 and the other aged 80 or older. To track age-related changes in TCR beta repertoire diversity, the study relied on deep sequencing normalized with unique cDNA molecular identifiers. General study outcomes and caveats: Observed TCR beta diversity per million T cells fell roughly linearly with age, and a significant reduction was already apparent by age around 44. Bulk unsorted PBMC profiling prevented conclusive comparison of naive and antigen-experienced compartments. A strong correlation was found between observed TCR beta diversity and the percentage of naive T cells measured by flow cytometry. Donor CMV infection status was unknown, potentially confounding age-related changes in expanded clonotypes. Compared with the aged group, more naive CD4+ T cells, fewer expanded clones and increased TCR diversity were shown by the long-lived group, suggesting age selection. Total diversity estimates from one million sequenced T cells were considered lower bounds and underestimates.

Reading from cysteine to phenylalanine, the CDR3 counts 17 amino acids. Here the CDR3 DNA is all that survives: 51 bases in frame from base 1. V is reduced by 6 bases and J by 4 bases, leaving a spacing of 19 bases between them. Based on the germline V gene, the CDR1 and CDR2 sequences are MDHEN and SYDVKM. Donors were 39 systemically healthy Caucasian individuals from Russia aged roughly 6 to 90 years. Approximately 9 milliliters of peripheral blood were collected from each donor into EDTA-treated Vacutainer tubes. Ficoll-Paque density-gradient centrifugation was used to isolate PBMCs, with at least 7 million per sample. Trizol reagent was used to extract total RNA from PBMCs, with at least 6 micrograms per sample. Naive CD45RAhigh/CD27high T cell percentages were measured by flow cytometry on a PBMC aliquot from every donor. Libraries were prepared through 5' RACE. Sequencing relied on an Illumina HiSeq 2500. A second about 7 to 12 cycle PCR used a sample-barcoded 5' primer and a J-beta primer mix. A template-switch 5' adaptor carrying 12 random nucleotides introduced a unique molecular identifier onto each TCR beta cDNA molecule. Each sample yielded at least 2.5 million CDR3-containing paired-end reads. First-strand cDNA synthesis was performed from all RNA using the Mint cDNA synthesis kit, with priming by a TRBC-specific oligonucleotide. All cDNA was treated with uracil-DNA glycosylase and then went through a first 18-cycle PCR with the universal primers M1SS and BC2_uni_R. In the original analysis: Each sample was normalized by randomly selecting 1 million high-quality reads, each carrying a distinct molecular identifier. Instead of being binned into consensus sequences, reads with shared molecular identifiers were discarded. MiTCR, set to a Q25 quality threshold and the strictest error-elimination algorithm, was used for CDR3 identification, clonotype clustering and error correction. A nonparametric unseen species model with Euler transformation was used to estimate a lower bound on total TCR beta diversity. TCRdb reran the public reads through fastp at Q25 and MiXCR, keeping productive beta chains. Each CDR3 protein gets just one entry, which takes the most common genes and DNA from the rows behind it. It is TCRdb's table, rather than the study itself, that gives the V and J calls and clone size. This sample has over 450,000 distinct CDR3 sequences in its table, and 24% of those were observed once. Roughly 9% of the sample is held by the ten biggest clonotypes.

A remark on this clonotype: No cognate antigen has been identified for it. Base qualities are missing; no much larger clone stands one base away.

This sample was shared with a second study, whose subject was T cells of mothers and their children. As the second study states: Donors were nine systemically healthy Caucasian individuals: three mothers and their six children. cDNA synthesis used all of the extracted RNA, with about 1.5 ug of RNA in each 15 ul reaction. In the second PCR, the M1S primer introduced both the sample barcodes and 2-4 random nucleotides. Over 8.5 million TCR beta CDR3 reads were obtained for each mother, and approximately 2.9 million reads were obtained for each child. Thymic selection similarly shapes TCR recombination output in related and unrelated pairs, with minor effect from inherited differences. Related mother-child pairs always showed normalized repertoire overlap that was slightly higher than in unrelated mother-child pairs, though the difference was never significant. No persistent microchimeric T cell clones were found, with a detection sensitivity of approximately 100 clones per million clonotypes. In the study, deep NGS was used to compare the TCR beta repertoires of mothers and children, and features distinguishing related mother-child pairs from unrelated individuals were sought. The mean age was 40 +/- 4 years for the mothers and roughly 11 +/- 4 years for the children. After adapter ligation with NEBNext reagents, the libraries were sequenced on Illumina HiSeq 2000 with 100+100 nt paired-end reads. To prevent cross-contamination, the mother and child libraries were prepared one month apart and sequenced in separate runs. For each donor, between roughly 450,000 and 2,300,000 distinct TCR beta clonotypes were identified. Naive TCR beta clonotypes were estimated from low-frequency clonotypes matched to each donor's FACS-determined naive share, without sorting.

The source is a boy aged 10-17 years in good health. Source material: blood. The chain was built from TRBV28 and TRBJ1-6; TRBD1 is possibly the D segment (6 matching bases). The CDR3 reads CASSAPPLGQYNSPLHF. The sequenced DNA: TGTGCCAGCAGCGCACCACCACTTGGACAGTATAATTCACCCCTCCACTTT.